This passage covers 6 T cell receptor beta chains from one sample sequenced in a study of blood T cell repertoires in COVID-19. Repertoires were generated with immunoSEQ multiplex PCR, while TCRdb's copy carries only in-frame clones and drops some. Of 200,000 to 250,000 clones in the sample, over 75% are singletons; the top ten hold approximately 6.1%. The material sequenced was peripheral blood. These receptors were collected from an elderly man with acute or convalescent COVID-19.

The chain uses TRBV6-5 and TRBJ1-2, with D tentatively TRBD1 (6 bases). Germline-derived CDR1 and CDR2 are MNHEY and SVGAGI. V was clipped by 6 bases and J by 7 bases, with 15 bases between them. The CDR3 consists of 13 residues. The CDR3 nucleotides read TGTGCCAGCAGGCGACCCAGGGGAAGTGGCTACACCTTC. This sequence encodes CASRRPRGSGYTF.

V is TRBV6-6 and J is TRBJ2-1; TRBD2 matches at 8 bases. J was trimmed by 10 bases and V by 11 bases; bases with no gene match: 10. Per germline, CDR1 MNHNY and CDR2 SVGAGI (reference sequence). CDR3 length equals 12 residues. Here the CDR3 reads CAAKDGRGEQFF. The CDR3 DNA reads TGTGCCGCAAAGGACGGGAGGGGCGAGCAGTTCTTC.

The chain has TRBV6-6 and TRBJ2-7; TRBD2 might be the D (8 bases). Between the trimmed V and J ends, which lost 7 bases and 4 bases, there was a span of 20 bases. The CDR3 sequence is 15 residues long. Germline-derived CDR1 and CDR2 are MNHNY and SVGAGI (reference sequence). The CDR3 DNA sequence: TGTGCCAGCACCCCCGGGGGGGGCAGGGGGTACGAGCAGTACTTC. As protein: CASTPGGGRGYEQYF.

This chain uses TRBV19 with TRBJ1-1, with a weak D call TRBD1 (6 bases). Germline loops: CDR1 LNHDA, CDR2 SQIVND (reference sequence). Trimming shortened V by 7 bases and J by 1 base, and 10 bases separated the two germline ends. The CDR3 has 13 amino acids. The CDR3 spells CASITRGNTEAFF. CDR3 DNA: TGTGCCAGTATCACCAGGGGGAACACTGAAGCTTTCTTT.

This chain links TRBV4-1 with TRBJ2-1; 12 bases line up with TRBD2. The CDR3 totals 15 residues. CDR1 is MGHRA and CDR2 is YSYEKL in the germline V gene. Trimming removed 4 bases from V and 9 bases from J; junction bases left unmatched: 7. This chain's CDR3 is CASSRLAGVSAEQFF. CDR3 nucleotide sequence: TGCGCCAGCAGCCGACTAGCGGGAGTTTCGGCTGAGCAGTTCTTC.

The rearrangement uses TRBV24-1 and TRBJ2-1, with 12 bases identical to TRBD1. Germline CDR1 and CDR2: KGHDR and SFDVKD. Trimming cost V 2 bases and J 7 bases; bases outside gene matches: 2. This CDR3 is 15 amino acids long. CDR3 residues: CATSDWDRGLNEQFF. CDR3 DNA: TGTGCCACCAGTGATTGGGACAGGGGGCTGAATGAGCAGTTCTTC.